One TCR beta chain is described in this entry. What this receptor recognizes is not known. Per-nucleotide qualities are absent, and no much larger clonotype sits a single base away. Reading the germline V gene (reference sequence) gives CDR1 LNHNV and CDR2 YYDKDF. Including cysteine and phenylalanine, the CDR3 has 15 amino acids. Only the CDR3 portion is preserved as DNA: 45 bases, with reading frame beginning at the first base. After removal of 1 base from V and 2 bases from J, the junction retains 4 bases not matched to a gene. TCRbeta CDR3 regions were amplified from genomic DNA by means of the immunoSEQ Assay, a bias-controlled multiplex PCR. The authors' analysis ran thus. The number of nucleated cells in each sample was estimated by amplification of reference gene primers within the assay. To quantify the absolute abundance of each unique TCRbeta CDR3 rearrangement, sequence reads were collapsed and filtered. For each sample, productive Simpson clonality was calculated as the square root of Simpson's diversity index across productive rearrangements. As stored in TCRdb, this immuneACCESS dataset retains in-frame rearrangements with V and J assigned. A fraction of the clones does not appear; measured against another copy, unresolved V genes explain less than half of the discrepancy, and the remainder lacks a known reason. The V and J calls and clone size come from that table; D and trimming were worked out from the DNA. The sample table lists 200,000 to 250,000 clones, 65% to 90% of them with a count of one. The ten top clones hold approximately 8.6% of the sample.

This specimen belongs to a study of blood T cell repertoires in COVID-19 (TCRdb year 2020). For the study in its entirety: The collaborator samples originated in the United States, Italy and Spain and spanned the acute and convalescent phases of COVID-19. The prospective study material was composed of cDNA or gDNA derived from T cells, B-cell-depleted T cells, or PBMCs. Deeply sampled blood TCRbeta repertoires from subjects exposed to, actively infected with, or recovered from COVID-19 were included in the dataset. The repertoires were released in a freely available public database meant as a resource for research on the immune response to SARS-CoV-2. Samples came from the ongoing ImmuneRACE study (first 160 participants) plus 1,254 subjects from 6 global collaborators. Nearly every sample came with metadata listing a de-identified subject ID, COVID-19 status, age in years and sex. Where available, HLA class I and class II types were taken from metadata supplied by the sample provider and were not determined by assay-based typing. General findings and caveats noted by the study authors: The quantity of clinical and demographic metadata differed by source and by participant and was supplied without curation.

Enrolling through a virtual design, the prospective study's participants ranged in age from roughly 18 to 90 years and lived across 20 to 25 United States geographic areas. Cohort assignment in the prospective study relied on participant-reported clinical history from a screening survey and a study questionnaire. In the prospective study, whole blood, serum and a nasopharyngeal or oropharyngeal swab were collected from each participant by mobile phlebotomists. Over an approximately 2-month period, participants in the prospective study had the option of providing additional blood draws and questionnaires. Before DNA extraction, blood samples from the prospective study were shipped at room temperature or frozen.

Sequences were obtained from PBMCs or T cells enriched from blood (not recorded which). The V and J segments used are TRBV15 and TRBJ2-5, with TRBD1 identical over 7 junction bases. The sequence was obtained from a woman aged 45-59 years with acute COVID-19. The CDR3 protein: CATSRGRDSQETQYF. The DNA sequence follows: TGTGCCACCAGCAGAGGCCGGGACAGTCAAGAGACCCAGTACTTC.